Listed below are T cell receptor beta chains from one sample, sequenced in a study of T cells in Graves' hyperthyroidism and ophthalmopathy. TCRdb ran MiXCR on the multiplex PCR reads and lists one entry per CDR3 protein. The repertoire holds 500,000 to 650,000 distinct CDR3 sequences, approximately 15% seen once, with approximately 15% in the top ten. Sequenced material: blood. The receptors stem from a woman aged 40-49 years with Graves' hyperthyroidism. CDR3s include the opening cysteine and the closing phenylalanine or tryptophan. A D gene is named only where the DNA matches it firmly. The size entry is marked missing in some rows and otherwise reads once, few, many or a size class.

V,J,size,D,DNA,CDR3
TRBV7-2,TRBJ2-1,.,.,TGTGCCAGCGGCAGGGGAGAATACAATGAGCAGTTCTTC,CASGRGEYNEQFF
TRBV11-2,TRBJ2-7,many,TRBD2,TGTGCCAGCAGCTTAGTTTGGAAAGCGGGAGGTGGATCCTACGAGCAGTACTTC,CASSLVWKAGGGSYEQYF
TRBV12-3/TRBV12-4,TRBJ2-1,few,.,TGTGCCAGCAGCACAGTCAGCTCCTACAATGAGCAGTTCTTC,CASSTVSSYNEQFF
TRBV5-1,TRBJ2-7,.,.,TGCGCCAGCAGCTTGGACGCTAGCTCCTACGAGCAGTACTTC,CASSLDASSYEQYF
TRBV6-2/TRBV6-3,TRBJ2-7,few,.,TGTGCCAGCAGTAGCGACGACTCCTACGAGCAGTACTTC,CASSSDDSYEQYF
TRBV5-1,TRBJ1-6,many,.,TGCGCCAGCCGATCAGGGTTGGATTCACCCCTCCACTTT,CASRSGLDSPLHF
TRBV7-9,TRBJ1-1,.,TRBD1,TGTGCCAGCAGCATCCCCGGGACAGGGGCGGCTGAAGCTTTCTTT,CASSIPGTGAAEAFF
TRBV18,TRBJ2-3,many,.,TGTGCCAGCTCACCACCGCCCTCGTATACGCAGTATTTT,CASSPPPSYTQYF
TRBV5-5,TRBJ2-1,few,.,TGTGCCAGCAGCTTGGCGCCTGGGCTGAGCAATGAGCAGTTCTTC,CASSLAPGLSNEQFF
TRBV24-1,TRBJ2-1,many,.,TGTGCCACCAGTGATCGACCGATGGCAGAGGGGAATGAGCAGTTCTTC,CATSDRPMAEGNEQFF
TRBV6-1,TRBJ2-1,many,.,TGTGCCAGCAGTGACAGGTACAATGAGCAGTTCTTC,CASSDRYNEQFF
TRBV19,TRBJ2-7,few,TRBD2,TGTGCCAGTAGTACCTCTAGCGGGCCCTACGAGCAGTACTTC,CASSTSSGPYEQYF
TRBV30,TRBJ2-7,many,.,TGTGCCTGGAGTGTACCCAGGGACCCCTACGAGCAGTACTTC,CAWSVPRDPYEQYF
TRBV30,TRBJ1-1,many,.,TGTGCCTGGAGCGGAAAGTCATCTGAAGCTTTCTTT,CAWSGKSSEAFF
TRBV7-6,TRBJ1-1,few,.,TGTGCCAGCAGCTTAGGTGGACGGAACACTGGAGCTTTCTTT,CASSLGGRNTGAFF
TRBV7-2,TRBJ1-1,.,.,TGTGCCAGCAGCTTAGGGGGAGGTACGGACACTGAAGCTTTCTTT,CASSLGGGTDTEAFF
TRBV7-8,TRBJ1-1,.,.,TGTGCCAGCAGCCAACAGGACGGTAGCACTGAAGCTTTCTTT,CASSQQDGSTEAFF
TRBV5-1,TRBJ1-1,few,.,TGCGCCAGCAGCTTCGGAGGGGATAACACTGAAGCTTTCTTT,CASSFGGDNTEAFF
TRBV28,TRBJ2-5,many,TRBD1,TGTGCCAGCAGTCCTCTCCGGGACAGGGGGAGAGAGACCCAGTACTTC,CASSPLRDRGRETQYF
TRBV7-8,TRBJ2-1,few,.,TGTGCCAGCCGAGGACTAAACAATGAGCAGTTCTTC,CASRGLNNEQFF
TRBV4-1,TRBJ2-7,many,.,TGCGCCAGCAGCCTTGAAGAGACCTACGAGCAGTACTTC,CASSLEETYEQYF
TRBV28,TRBJ1-2,many,TRBD1,TGTGCCAGCAGTTTGGGCACCTTGACAGGGTCCCCTGGCTACACCTTC,CASSLGTLTGSPGYTF
TRBV18,TRBJ1-2,many,TRBD1,TGTGCCAGCTCACTGGACAGGGAAAGTGGCTACACCTTC,CASSLDRESGYTF
TRBV5-5,TRBJ2-3,few,TRBD2,TGTGCCAGCAGCAGTTTAGCGGGAGGAGATACGCAGTATTTT,CASSSLAGGDTQYF
TRBV20-1,TRBJ1-5,.,TRBD1,TGCAGTGTTCCAGACAGGGGGGATCAGCCCCAGCATTTT,CSVPDRGDQPQHF
TRBV6-1,TRBJ2-1,.,TRBD2,TGTGCCAGCAGTGAGGTAGCGGGAGCGGTTTCGTACAATGAGCAGTTCTTC,CASSEVAGAVSYNEQFF
TRBV20-1,TRBJ2-6,.,TRBD2,TGCAGCGCTAGAGGACTGGCGGGAGGGCCTCCTGGGGCCAACGTCCTGACTTTC,CSARGLAGGPPGANVLTF
TRBV12-3/TRBV12-4,TRBJ1-1,many,.,TGTGCCAGCAGTTTTGCAGGTGTTGAAGCTTTCTTT,CASSFAGVEAFF
TRBV5-1,TRBJ2-3,many,.,TGCGCCAGCAGCTTGGCCCCGCAAGAACTAGTTTTCAGCACAGATACGCAGTATTTT,CASSLAPQELVFSTDTQYF
TRBV3-1,TRBJ2-1,few,TRBD2,TGTGCCAGCAGCCAAGGACTAGCGGCGTACGAGCAGTTCTTC,CASSQGLAAYEQFF
TRBV20-1,TRBJ1-3,.,.,TGCAGTGCTATAGGACCCTTGAGCTCTGGAAACACCATATATTTT,CSAIGPLSSGNTIYF
TRBV6-1,TRBJ2-7,many,TRBD1,TGTGCCCCCGACGTGACAGGGGACTACGAGCAGTACTTC,CAPDVTGDYEQYF
TRBV7-9,TRBJ2-1,few,TRBD2,TGTGCCAGCAGCGCACTAGCGGTGAATGAGCAGTTCTTC,CASSALAVNEQFF
TRBV20-1,TRBJ2-7,many,.,TGCAGTGCTAGAAGGTCGTACGAGCAGTACTTC,CSARRSYEQYF
TRBV12-3/TRBV12-4,TRBJ1-1,many,.,TGTGCCAGCAGCCCCGGCCAGAGCTCTGAAGCTTTCTTT,CASSPGQSSEAFF
TRBV20-1,TRBJ2-7,many,TRBD2,TGCAGTGCTAGAAGGCTAGCGGGTGACTACGAGCAGTACTTC,CSARRLAGDYEQYF
TRBV4-1,TRBJ1-4,many,.,TGCGCCAGCAGCCAATTCCCCCGGGACGGTGAAAAACTGTTTTTT,CASSQFPRDGEKLFF
TRBV5-1,TRBJ2-7,.,TRBD1,TGCGCCAGCAGCACTAGACAGGGGGCTTTGTCCTACGAGCAGTACTTC,CASSTRQGALSYEQYF
TRBV3-1,TRBJ2-7,many,TRBD2,TGTGCCAGCAGCCCGGGGGGATTAGTAGGCGAGCAGTACTTC,CASSPGGLVGEQYF
TRBV9,TRBJ1-1,many,.,TGTGCCAGCAGCGTAGAACAGGGTTCCACTGAAGCTTTCTTT,CASSVEQGSTEAFF
TRBV18,TRBJ2-1,.,TRBD2,TGTGCCAGCTCACTGACTAGCGGGAGGGCCGCTGAGCAGTTCTTC,CASSLTSGRAAEQFF
TRBV6-5,TRBJ2-3,once,.,TGTGCCAGCAGTTACTCAGCGTCTAACACAGATACGCAGTATTTT,CASSYSASNTDTQYF
TRBV28,TRBJ1-1,few,.,TGTGCCAGCAGTTTAGGAGGGGGGCGCGGGACTGAAGCTTTCTTT,CASSLGGGRGTEAFF
TRBV2,TRBJ2-1,many,TRBD2,TGTGCCAGCAGCGAAGATAGCGGGAGCTTAACCTACAATGAGCAGTTCTTC,CASSEDSGSLTYNEQFF
TRBV3-1,TRBJ1-4,many,TRBD1,TGTGCCAGCAGCCTAAGGACAGGCTACGCTAATGAAAAACTGTTTTTT,CASSLRTGYANEKLFF
TRBV19,TRBJ1-5,.,TRBD1,TGTGCCAGTATGGACAGGGGCTATCAGCCCCAGCATTTT,CASMDRGYQPQHF
TRBV2,TRBJ2-7,.,TRBD1,TGTGCCAGCAGCGAGGATTACAGGGGGAAGTTGGGCGAGCAGTACTTC,CASSEDYRGKLGEQYF
TRBV20-1,TRBJ2-1,many,.,TGCAGTGCAAGGAAACGCTCCTACAATGAGCAGTTCTTC,CSARKRSYNEQFF
TRBV18,TRBJ2-4,many,.,TGTGCCAGCTCACCCGACAGGCGAGCCAAAAACATTCAGTACTTC,CASSPDRRAKNIQYF